The TCR beta chain under discussion was sequenced for a study of cytomegalovirus exposure and HLA in healthy donors. Looking at the study overall: Researchers found that roughly 81% of 350 to 500 genotyped donors fell within the Caucasian-associated ancestry cluster.

With 60 Vbeta and 13 Jbeta primers, the PCR was carried out. Generated by immunoSEQ multiplex PCR, the TCRdb table keeps only in-frame clones and is missing some. The repertoire consists of some 200,000 clones, with 75% to 90% occurring once and the leading ten covering 2% to 3%. Concerning this clone: Its antigen is unidentified.

Study results and caveats: Per published accounts, TCR beta sequences correctly predicted the HLA-A and HLA-B alleles of most subjects. Exclusion as indistinguishable affected some V segments, including TRBV6-2 and TRBV6-3.

There were likely unrecorded immune exposures, though donors were nominally healthy when sampled. Germline-derived CDR1 and CDR2 are SNHLY and FYNNEI. CDR3 size: 12 residues. The V gene lost 7 bases and the J gene lost 3 bases, with 7 bases spanning the gap. The V and J genes are TRBV2 and TRBJ2-4; D is perhaps TRBD1 (5 bases). The sequence derives from a woman in her forties or fifties in good health and CMV-seropositive. The material sequenced was PBMCs. The CDR3 coding sequence is TGTGCCAGCACAGACAGCAAAAACATTCAGTACTTC. Its protein is CASTDSKNIQYF.